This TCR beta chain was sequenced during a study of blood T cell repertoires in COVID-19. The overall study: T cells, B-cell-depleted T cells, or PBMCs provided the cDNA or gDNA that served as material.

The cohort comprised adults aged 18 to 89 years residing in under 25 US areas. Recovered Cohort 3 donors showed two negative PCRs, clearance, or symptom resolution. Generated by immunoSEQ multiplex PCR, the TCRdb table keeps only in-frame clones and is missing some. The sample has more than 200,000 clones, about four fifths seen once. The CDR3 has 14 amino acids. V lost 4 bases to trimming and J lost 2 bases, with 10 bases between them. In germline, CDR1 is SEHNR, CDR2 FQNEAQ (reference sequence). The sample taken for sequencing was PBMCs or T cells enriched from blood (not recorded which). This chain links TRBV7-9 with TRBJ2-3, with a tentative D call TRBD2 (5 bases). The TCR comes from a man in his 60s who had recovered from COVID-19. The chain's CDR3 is CASSSSGNTDTQYF. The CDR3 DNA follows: TGTGCCAGCAGCTCTTCGGGGAACACAGATACGCAGTATTTT.